The 8 T cell receptor beta chains presented below share a single source sample, sequenced in a study of cytomegalovirus exposure and HLA in healthy donors (dated by TCRdb to the late 2010s). Library preparation was by the immunoSEQ multiplex PCR assay. The multiplex PCR relied on a mix of 60 forward primers for TCR Vbeta segments and 13 reverse primers for TCR Jbeta segments. TCRdb took over this immuneACCESS table, retaining in-frame rearrangements with V and J assigned. Such tables are incomplete; in checked studies, under half of the missing clones stem from an unresolved V gene, and the remainder is unexplained. The sample profile shows around 210,000 clones; 78% of them were found once. Approximately 0.47% of the sample is held by the ten biggest clonotypes. Sequenced input: PBMCs. Receptor source: a boy younger than 18 in good health and CMV-seronegative.

The chain links TRBV11-3 to TRBJ2-7, with TRBD1 matching 7 bases. Germline CDR1 SGHNT, CDR2 YENEEA. Unmatched junction bases numbered 9, after V lost 5 bases and J lost 2 bases. The CDR3 spans 15 residues. As DNA, the CDR3 is TGTGCCAGCAGCCCTACCGGGACAGCCGCCTACGAGCAGTACTTC. Residues: CASSPTGTAAYEQYF.

The V call is TRBV19, the J call TRBJ2-1; TRBD1 matches at 7 bases. Germline trimming cut 5 bases from V and 2 bases from J; bases unmatched to any gene: 9. The CDR3 totals 16 residues. CDR1 and CDR2 (germline): LNHDA, SQIVND (reference sequence). CDR3 region: CASSAPGTAPYNEQFF. Here the CDR3 DNA reads TGTGCCAGTAGTGCCCCCGGGACAGCGCCCTACAATGAGCAGTTCTTC.

The chain employs TRBV11-2 and TRBJ2-7, with D perhaps matching TRBD1 (6 bases). V was clipped by 2 bases and J by 1 base, with 9 bases between them. The CDR3 spans 14 residues. Germline V gene sequence: CDR1 SGHAT, CDR2 FQNNGV. In DNA, the CDR3 is TGTGCCAGCAGCTTATTGGACAGTTCCTACGAGCAGTACTTC. Protein sequence: CASSLLDSSYEQYF.

The rearrangement links TRBV7-9 to TRBJ1-2, with TRBD1 matching 9 bases. The ends lost 5 bases at V and 10 bases at J; junction bases unmatched: 8. CDR3 size: 13 residues. The germline V gene has CDR1 SEHNR and CDR2 FQNEAQ (reference sequence). CDR3 protein: CASSLWTGDSYTF. For the CDR3, the DNA is TGTGCCAGCAGCCTTTGGACAGGGGACTCCTACACCTTC.

The CDR3 here is CASSSRQGEKLFF. CDR3 bases: TGTGCCAGCAGCTCTCGACAGGGGGAAAAACTGTTTTTT. The J gene is TRBJ1-4, the V gene TRBV7-8; 8 bases are a match to TRBD1. The V and J ends lost 4 bases and 8 bases, in that order; junction bases with no gene match: 3. This CDR3 spans 13 amino acids. The germline gives CDR1 SGHVS, CDR2 FQNEAQ. The whole variable domain, remainder taken from reference TRBV7-8 and TRBJ1-4, is GAGVSQSPRYKVAKRGQDVALRCDPISGHVSLFWYQQALGQGPEFLTYFQNEAQLDKSGLPSDRFFAERPEGSVSTLKIQRTQQEDSAVYLCASSSRQGEKLFFGSGTQLSVL.

V is TRBV7-2 and J is TRBJ2-7; TRBD2 matches at 11 bases. The CDR3 consists of 16 residues. Looked up from germline, CDR1 is SGHTA and CDR2 is FQGNSA. Trimming removed 6 bases from V and 0 bases from J; junction bases left unmatched: 7. CDR3 nucleotides: TGTGCCAGCAGGTATACTAGCGGGGGTGGCTCCTACGAGCAGTACTTC. It specifies CASRYTSGGGSYEQYF.

This clone was found once. The rearrangement links TRBV11-3 to TRBJ2-6; 7 bases are shared with TRBD1. CDR3 length equals 15 residues. The V gene end was trimmed by 6 bases and the J gene end by 4 bases; junction bases not matched to a gene: 6. Per germline, CDR1 SGHNT and CDR2 YENEEA. The chain's CDR3 is CASRPTGSGANVLTF. CDR3 in DNA: TGTGCCAGCAGGCCGACAGGGAGCGGGGCCAACGTCCTGACTTTC. Full variable domain (outside the CDR3, taken from reference TRBV11-3 and TRBJ2-6): EAGVVQSPRYKIIEKKQPVAFWCNPISGHNTLYWYLQNLGQGPELLIRYENEEAVDDSQLPKDRFSAERLKGVDSTLKIQPAELGDSAVYLCASRPTGSGANVLTFGAGSRLTVL.

V gene TRBV19 combines with J gene TRBJ1-2; a weak D match, TRBD1 (5 bases). From germline, CDR1 is LNHDA and CDR2 SQIVND (reference sequence). The length of the CDR3 is 14 residues. V was pared by 1 base and J by 2 bases, with 8 bases between. For the CDR3, the DNA is TGTGCCAGTAGTATAGGCCCAGGGAACTATGGCTACACCTTC. Amino acid sequence: CASSIGPGNYGYTF.